This T cell receptor beta chain derives from a study of cytomegalovirus exposure and HLA in healthy donors listed by TCRdb under 2017. For the study in its entirety: In an earlier analysis of 587 of the donors, 250 to 300 Gb of sequence data and 95 million to 130 million unique TCR beta sequences from about 179 million T cells were reported. Approximately 330 gigabases of sequencing data and approximately 92 million unique TCR sequences made up an early release that covered 500 to 650 HLA-typed donors. Among the approximately 420 genotyped donors, around 81% belonged to the genetic ancestry cluster associated with self-reported Caucasian donors. The study aimed to test whether signatures of past pathogen exposure could be identified by cataloging public T cell receptors. The T cell repertoires of some 670 subjects were profiled by immunosequencing and related to cytomegalovirus serostatus. Besides the first cohort of roughly 640 subjects, a separate validation cohort made up of over 100 different subjects was used. The study combined high-throughput TCR immunosequencing, statistical association of individual TCRs with disease status, and machine learning to predict cytomegalovirus infection status. In a later analysis, previously published TCR beta repertoires from several hundred donors were re-analyzed and high-resolution HLA genotyping was added so that TCR occurrence patterns could be studied. Rather than using new phenotypic data, the later analysis identified candidate immune exposures from TCR beta sequences and from how often those sequences occurred across donors. To decide whether each TCR beta V gene segment behaved as functional or pseudogenic, an earlier analysis of over 500 of the donors relied on high-throughput TCR beta sequencing. Donor age, sex, ethnicity and CMV serostatus were collected together with the repertoire data. A later genetic analysis took genome-wide SNP genotypes for about three fifths of the roughly 700 donors and used that subset as a discovery cohort. All discovery cohort repertoires had been generated on a single sequencing platform. HLA typing included class I and class II loci at four-digit resolution. Typing coverage differed by locus: A, B, C, DRB1 and DQB1 were typed in roughly 629-630 donors, DQA1 in 500 to 550, DPA1 in roughly 590, and DPB1 in roughly 470. A handful of DR-DQ haplotypes were handled as single units for association and clustering because linkage in the cohort was strong. Among several hundred genotyped donors of the cohort, an average of approximately 200,000 unique TCR beta nucleotide sequences was sequenced per donor, of which roughly 17% were non-productive. What the research found in general, with its limitations: In both the original and validation cohorts, the classifier was reported to diagnose cytomegalovirus status with high specificity and sensitivity. When HLA alleles, especially DR and DQ, strongly co-occurred, attributing TCR associations to individual alleles was difficult. The earlier analysis of about 600 of the donors excluded approximately 17 rarely observed V segments, including chromosome 9 orphons, because counts were too low. Only TCR beta chains were sequenced in this cohort, and the absence of alpha or paired-chain data limited detectable features. A cluster of highly shared sequence variants was judged likely to represent a technical artifact of the sequencing pipeline. An association between a missense DCLRE1C variant and V-gene and J-gene trimming of TCR beta chains was found in a later genetic analysis and replicated in an independent cohort. According to a later analysis, TCR association rates differed among HLA loci, with DRB1 alleles showing the most associated TCRs and HLA-C alleles showing the fewest. A total of 150 or so TCR beta chains were listed by the study as associated with cytomegalovirus. Correlated functional status among segregating V segments might be attributable to linkage disequilibrium, but an unknown experimental factor could not be ruled out. A few of the identified cytomegalovirus-associated TCR beta chains were confirmed in vitro to be specific for cytomegalovirus antigens. In a later analysis, several top co-occurrence clusters were reported to appear linked to parvovirus B19, influenza, CMV and Epstein-Barr virus. Compared with equally common non-associated chains, HLA-associated TCR beta chains in a later analysis were more clonally expanded and had lower generation probabilities. Because HLA typing was missing for some donors at each locus, association tests included only the typed subset. In an earlier analysis of about 600 of the donors, most TCR beta V segments appeared in productive rearrangements about 87% or about 30% of the time, broadly matching IMGT annotations. Most CMV-associated TCR beta chains appeared to be HLA-restricted in a later analysis, and the HLA associations seemed to be driven largely by CMV exposure. Because the 87-base-pair reads could not distinguish some IMGT-functional V segments, including TRBV6-2 and TRBV6-3, those segments were excluded. For the cohort, immune exposure information was limited to CMV serostatus. At a false discovery rate of 0.05, a later analysis linked 16,951 TCR beta sequences to specific HLA alleles. The authors suggested that the approach could potentially be generalized to other disease states and immunological phenotypes. In a later genetic analysis, fewer N-insertions in productive TCRs were reported among donors in an Asian-associated ancestry cluster than the roughly 700-donor mean. Most TCR sequences were seen in very few donors, while some public TCRs were found in many individuals. Roughly uniform sequencing depth across donors was assumed in presence/absence analyses, although this assumption may not hold. A further reported finding was that TCR beta sequences accurately predicted the HLA-A and HLA-B alleles for most subjects in the first cohort.

The receptor library was made with the immunoSEQ multiplex PCR assay. A mixture of 60 forward primers for TCR Vbeta segments and 13 reverse primers for TCR Jbeta segments was used in the multiplex PCR. The CDR3 region of rearranged TCR beta genes was amplified from genomic DNA with a multiplex PCR assay. The Illumina HiSeq System was used to sequence the amplified TCR beta libraries as 87-base-pair reads. The authors processed their data as follows. A later analysis tallied 70 million to 100 million unique TCR beta chains across the 666 repertoires, and some 10 million of those chains were shared by two or more donors. Raw reads were error-corrected and collapsed into unique sequences by a nearest-neighbor algorithm in which closely related sequences were merged to remove PCR and sequencing errors. Alignment of CDR3 sequences to IMGT reference sequences was used to assign V, D and J gene segments. For a sequence to be retained, a match of at least six nucleotides to both a V gene segment and a J gene segment was required. Rearrangements were classified as productive when the CDR3 lacked stop codons and remained in frame with V and J, and all other rearrangements were classified as non-productive. CDR3 was defined by IMGT convention, running from the second conserved V-encoded cysteine to the conserved J-encoded phenylalanine. The earlier analysis of 587 of the donors excluded sequences that lacked an unambiguous match to a single V gene segment. An earlier analysis of under 750 of the donors called V segments functional above 56.7% productive rearrangements and segregating when the between-donor standard deviation exceeded 5%. A statistical classification framework was built for diagnosing cytomegalovirus status from the catalog of TCR beta chain sequences. V and J gene assignment, in a later analysis, came from comparing TCR nucleotide sequences with IMGT/GENE-DB human TR gene sequences. In a later analysis, CDR3 sequences and most-parsimonious VDJ recombination scenarios were assigned using the TCRdist pipeline. In a later analysis, each TCR beta chain was defined by its CDR3 amino acid sequence together with its V-gene family, and reads lacking a unique V-gene family were excluded. To address suspected cross-contamination and a sequencing artifact, a later analysis removed 592 highly shared, low-generation-probability nucleotide sequences. For each public chain, a later analysis derived a clonal expansion index from normalized ranks of inferred template counts within each repertoire. A later analysis computed generation probabilities with a VDJ recombination model fitted to out-of-frame rearrangements, and checked the results against IGoR. In a later analysis, TCR-TCR, TCR-HLA and TCR-CMV co-occurrence was scored with hypergeometric tests, and a repertoire-size bias correction was applied to TCR pairs. To estimate false discovery rates, a later analysis permuted the HLA or CMV assignments 20 times. A later analysis grouped co-occurring TCRs with DBSCAN, adding TCRdist sequence similarity when clustering within HLA-allele-positive subsets. For co-occurrence clustering, repertoires with fewer than 30,000 or more than 120,000 public chains were excluded, along with roughly 5 repertoires with anomalous nucleotide sharing. TCRdb took over this immuneACCESS table, retaining in-frame rearrangements with V and J assigned. Such tables are incomplete; in checked studies, under half of the missing clones stem from an unresolved V gene, and the remainder is unexplained. For V, J and clone size, that table is used; D and trimming come from the DNA. In all, the sample holds around 100,000 clones, and around 81% of those were seen once. Over 4% of the sample is held by the ten biggest clonotypes.

The cohort consisted of some 670 healthy bone marrow donors. At the time of sampling, all cohort members were nominally healthy, though unrecorded immune exposures were likely present. The donor tested CMV seropositive and was one of the 289 seropositive cohort members. Each donor provided a peripheral blood sample, and peripheral blood mononuclear cells were used for TCR beta sequencing. Genomic DNA was extracted from the blood cell samples with the Qiagen DNeasy Blood Extraction Kit. Inclusive of the bounding cysteine and phenylalanine, the CDR3 is 13 residues long. Only the CDR3 portion is preserved as DNA: 39 bases, with reading frame beginning at the first base. V loses 6 bases, J loses 5 bases, and the germline ends lie 10 bases apart. CDR1 and CDR2 (SEHNR, FQNEAQ) derive from the germline V gene (reference sequence). This clone was seen a few times. Which antigen it targets is not known. Base qualities are missing; no much larger clone stands one base away.

Sequences were obtained from PBMCs. The chain uses TRBV7-9 and TRBJ1-4; TRBD1 is a weak D gene call, 5 bases matching. This receptor was obtained from a woman aged 70-85 years in good health and CMV-seropositive. The CDR3: CASSLTGNEKLFF. The DNA is TGTGCCAGCAGTCTCACAGGAAATGAAAAACTGTTTTTT.